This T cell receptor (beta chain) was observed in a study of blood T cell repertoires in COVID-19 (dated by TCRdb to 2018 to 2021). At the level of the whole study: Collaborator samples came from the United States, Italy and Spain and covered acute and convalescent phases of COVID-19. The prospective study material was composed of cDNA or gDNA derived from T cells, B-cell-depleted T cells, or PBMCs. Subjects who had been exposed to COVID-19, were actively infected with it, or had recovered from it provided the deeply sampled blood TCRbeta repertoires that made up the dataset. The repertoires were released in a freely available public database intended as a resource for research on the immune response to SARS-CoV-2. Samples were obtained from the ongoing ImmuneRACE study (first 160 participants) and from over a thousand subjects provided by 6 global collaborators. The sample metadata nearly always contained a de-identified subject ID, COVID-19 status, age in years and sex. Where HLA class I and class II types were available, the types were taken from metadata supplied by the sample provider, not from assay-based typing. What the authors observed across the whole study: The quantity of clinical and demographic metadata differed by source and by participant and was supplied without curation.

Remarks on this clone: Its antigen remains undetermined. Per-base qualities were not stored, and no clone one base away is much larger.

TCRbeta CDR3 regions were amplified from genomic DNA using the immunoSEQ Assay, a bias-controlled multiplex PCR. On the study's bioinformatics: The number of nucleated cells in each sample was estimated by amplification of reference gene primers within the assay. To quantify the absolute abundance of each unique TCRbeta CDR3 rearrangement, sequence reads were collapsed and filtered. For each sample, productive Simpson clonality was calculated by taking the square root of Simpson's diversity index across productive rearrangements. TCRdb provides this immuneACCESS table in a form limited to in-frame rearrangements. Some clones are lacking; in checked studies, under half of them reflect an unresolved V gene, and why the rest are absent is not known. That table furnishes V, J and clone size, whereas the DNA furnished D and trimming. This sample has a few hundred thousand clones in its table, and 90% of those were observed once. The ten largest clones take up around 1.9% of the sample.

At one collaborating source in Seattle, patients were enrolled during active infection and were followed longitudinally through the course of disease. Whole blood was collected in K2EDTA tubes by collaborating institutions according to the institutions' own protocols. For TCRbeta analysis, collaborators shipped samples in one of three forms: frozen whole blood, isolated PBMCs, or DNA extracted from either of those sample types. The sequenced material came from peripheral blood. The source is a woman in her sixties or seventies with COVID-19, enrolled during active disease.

The CDR3 reads CASSPLRAGGNQPQHF. The sequenced DNA: TGTGCCAGCTCACCCCTGAGGGCAGGGGGCAATCAGCCCCAGCATTTT. Recombination joined TRBV18 with TRBJ1-5; perhaps TRBD1 is the D gene, with 6 bases matching. V drops 3 bases and J drops 2 bases, leaving 14 bases in between. The CDR3 goes from the cysteine to the phenylalanine over 16 residues. Only the CDR3 DNA is retained, 48 bases long and in frame from the first base. Taken from the germline V gene, the CDR1 and CDR2 loops are KGHSH and LQKENI.